A single sample is the source of the 13 T cell receptor beta chains below, sequenced in a study of T cell repertoires in cytomegalovirus infection. TCRdb fed the reads into MiXCR, producing one record per CDR3 protein. Of more than 75,000 distinct CDR3 sequences in the sample, approximately 32% were seen once. Their cognate antigens are unknown. The material was CD8+ T cells from cultured PBMCs, obtained from culture after CMV antigen stimulation. The receptor source for this set is a human donor in good health (CMV status not recorded). Some clones in this sample may be carry-over from other donors' samples.

The rearrangement uses TRBV9 and TRBJ2-1; TRBD2 is a possible D gene (6 bases). The CDR3 consists of 16 residues. V lost 0 bases and J 4 bases, leaving 14 bases between the germline ends. Germline V lookup: CDR1 SGDLS, CDR2 YYNGEE. CDR3 bases: TGTGCCAGCAGCGTAGAGGGTAGCGGCGCTTACAATGAGCAGTTCTTC. Its protein is CASSVEGSGAYNEQFF.

The sample holds a few counts of this clonotype. The rearrangement uses TRBV12-3 or TRBV12-4 and TRBJ2-1, with no clear D. The CDR3 consists of 17 residues. V was trimmed by 7 bases and J by 12 bases, leaving 31 bases between them. The CDR3 nucleotides read TGTGCCAGCACCCAAACGGTGGAGTTCCCCGCCGGTTTTGGGCAGTTCTTC. Translated, it gives CASTQTVEFPAGFGQFF.

This chain joins TRBV15 and TRBJ1-1; D gene ambiguous. The V gene's germline CDR1 is LNHNV and CDR2 YYDKDF (reference sequence). The V end was cut by 0 bases, the J end by 5 bases, with 7 bases between. The CDR3 is made up of 13 amino acids. The CDR3 reads CATSRDRATEAFF. DNA of the CDR3: TGTGCCACCAGCAGAGATAGGGCGACTGAAGCTTTCTTT.

At least ten counts were recorded for this clonotype. In nucleotides, the CDR3 is TGTGCCAGCAGCTCAGGGGGGTCGGTAGATGGCTACACCTTC. Amino acids: CASSSGGSVDGYTF. The genes are TRBV7-9 and TRBJ1-2; TRBD1 matches at 7 bases. Trimming took 4 bases from V and 6 from J; bases not matched to a gene: 8. The CDR3 loop spans 14 amino acids. Germline CDR1 and CDR2: SEHNR and FQNEAQ (reference sequence).

In this sample, this clonotype turned up a few times. The CDR3 protein is CASSLDPVWNTEAFF. The CDR3 DNA sequence: TGTGCCAGCAGCTTGGATCCGGTGTGGAACACTGAAGCTTTCTTT. This sequence joins TRBV5-4 and TRBJ1-1, with no clear D. V gave up 0 bases and J gave up 1 base, with 10 bases separating them. The germline gives CDR1 SGHNT, CDR2 YYREEE (reference sequence). The CDR3 is 15 amino acids.

This clonotype was detected only a few times. The chain uses TRBV19 and TRBJ2-1, with D perhaps TRBD2 (6 bases). With 6 bases removed from V and 3 bases from J, the gap between germline ends came to 15 bases. The CDR3 extends over 15 amino acids. The germline gives CDR1 LNHDA, CDR2 SQIVND (reference sequence). This chain's CDR3 is CASRTEGSLYNEQFF. The CDR3 DNA follows: TGTGCCAGTAGGACGGAGGGGTCCCTCTACAATGAGCAGTTCTTC.

V usage is TRBV12-3 or TRBV12-4 and J usage is TRBJ1-2; 10 bases are a match to TRBD1. The CDR3 consists of 13 residues. The trim removed 4 bases at V and 5 bases at J, leaving 1 base unmatched. This CDR3 is CASSWGQGYGYTF. CDR3 bases: TGTGCCAGCAGTTGGGGACAGGGGTATGGCTACACCTTC.

The chain links TRBV19 to TRBJ1-2; 10 bases are shared with TRBD1. In germline, CDR1 is LNHDA, CDR2 SQIVND (reference sequence). The CDR3 has 19 residues. V shed 3 bases and J 2 bases; nucleotides not matched to a gene: 15. The CDR3 nucleotides read TGTGCCAGTAGTATCGGCCCGTCAACCGGGACAGGGGACAACTATGGCTACACCTTC. It specifies CASSIGPSTGTGDNYGYTF.

The chain uses TRBV7-6 and TRBJ1-1; a weak D match, TRBD1 (5 bases). The germline gives CDR1 SGHVS, CDR2 FNYEAQ. The CDR3 covers 17 residues. Deletions cut 1 base from V and 2 bases from J, with 17 bases between. The CDR3 bases are TGTGCCAGCAGCTTAGGCGTGGGGGGGTGGAAAAACACTGAAGCTTTCTTT. Amino acids: CASSLGVGGWKNTEAFF.

This clonotype has ten or more counts. The chain carries TRBV7-6 and TRBJ2-2; possibly TRBD1 or TRBD2 for D (6 bases each). This CDR3 contains 16 residues. The ends were cut back, 3 bases at V and 2 bases at J, with 13 bases in the middle. Germline loops: CDR1 SGHVS, CDR2 FNYEAQ. The CDR3 is CASSFLGGGNTGELFF. The DNA of the CDR3 is TGTGCCAGCAGCTTTTTGGGGGGCGGCAACACCGGGGAGCTGTTTTTT. Based on the CDR3 plus reference TRBV7-6 and TRBJ2-2, the full variable domain is GAGVSQSPRYKVTKRGQDVALRCDPISGHVSLYWYRQALGQGPEFLTYFNYEAQQDKSGLPNDRFSAERPEGSISTLTIQRTEQRDSAMYRCASSFLGGGNTGELFFGEGSRLTVL.

This chain links TRBV27 with TRBJ2-7; a weak D match, TRBD1 (6 bases). The CDR3 is made up of 14 amino acids. The ends were cut back, 10 bases at V and 4 bases at J, with 20 bases in the middle. Per the germline V gene, CDR1 is MNHEY and CDR2 is SMNVEV (reference sequence). The CDR3 loop reads CATALQGYEYEQYF. CDR3 nucleotide sequence: TGTGCCACCGCGCTACAGGGCTACGAATACGAGCAGTACTTC.

The gene calls are TRBV6-5 and TRBJ1-1; D unclear. This CDR3 is 14 amino acids long. The V gene's germline CDR1 is MNHEY and CDR2 SVGAGI. V was pared by 4 bases and J by 5 bases, with 14 bases between. The CDR3 protein is CASSWAGGLTEAFF. The CDR3 DNA reads TGTGCCAGCAGTTGGGCCGGAGGGCTAACTGAAGCTTTCTTT.

This rearrangement joins TRBV6-1 to TRBJ1-2; 7 bases line up with TRBD1. V lost 8 bases, J lost 3 bases, and 3 bases stayed unmatched. Germline V gives CDR1 MNHNS, CDR2 SASEGT. The CDR3 is made up of 12 amino acids. DNA of the CDR3: TGTGCCAGCGAGACAGGGCACTATGGCTACACCTTC. It translates to CASETGHYGYTF.